This note documents a single TCR beta chain sequence. Its antigen is still unknown. Within one base of it there is no much larger clone, and no base qualities were kept. Samples from volunteer blood donors who had recovered from COVID-19 were contributed by a second Seattle source. Collaborating institutions collected whole blood in K2EDTA tubes following their own protocols. For TCRbeta analysis, collaborators shipped samples as frozen whole blood, isolated PBMCs, or DNA extracted from either of those sample types. The data were taken from a study of blood T cell repertoires in COVID-19 (dated by TCRdb to the early 2020s). About the study as a whole: The collaborator samples originated in the United States, Italy and Spain and spanned the acute and convalescent phases of COVID-19. The prospective study material was composed of cDNA or gDNA derived from T cells, B-cell-depleted T cells, or PBMCs. Subjects who had been exposed to COVID-19, were actively infected with it, or had recovered from it provided the deeply sampled blood TCRbeta repertoires that made up the dataset. A freely available public database, intended as a resource for researchers studying the immune response to SARS-CoV-2, is where the repertoires were released. Samples were obtained from the ongoing ImmuneRACE study (first 160 participants) and from about 1,300 subjects provided by 6 global collaborators. A de-identified subject ID, COVID-19 status, age in years and sex were almost always included in the sample metadata. Where available, HLA class I and class II types were obtained from metadata supplied by the sample provider rather than from assay-based typing.

The CDR3 runs 13 residues from the cysteine to the phenylalanine. The entry retains the CDR3 DNA only, 39 bases that are in frame from base 1. CDR1 and CDR2 (MNHNS, SASEGT) derive from the germline V gene. V sheds 2 bases and J sheds 6 bases, leaving 11 bases between their ends. TCRbeta CDR3 regions were amplified from genomic DNA using the immunoSEQ Assay, a bias-controlled multiplex PCR. Per the original workflow: The number of nucleated cells in each sample was estimated by amplification of reference gene primers within the assay. Sequence reads were collapsed and filtered to measure the absolute abundance of every unique TCRbeta CDR3 rearrangement. For each sample, productive Simpson clonality was calculated by taking the square root of Simpson's diversity index across productive rearrangements. TCRdb took over this immuneACCESS table, retaining in-frame rearrangements with V and J assigned. Such tables are incomplete; in checked studies, under half of the missing clones stem from an unresolved V gene, and the remainder is unexplained. Clone size and V and J calls were adopted from that table, with D and trimming inferred from the DNA. The sample contains around 130,000 clones, about 86% of them found a single time. Around 20% of the sample is held by the ten biggest clonotypes.

What the study reported, not specific to this receptor: Clinical and demographic metadata were provided uncurated, with the amount varying by source and participant.

Sequenced input: peripheral blood. This clonotype originated in a woman aged 50 to 65 who had recovered from COVID-19. This chain joins TRBV6-1 to TRBJ2-7; no D gene is confidently identified. In nucleotides, the sequence is TGTGCCAGCAGTGAAACTTCCTTTATCGAGCAGTACTTC. Translated, it gives CASSETSFIEQYF.